Below, 18 T cell receptor beta chains from the same sample are listed, as sequenced in a study of cytomegalovirus exposure and HLA in healthy donors. The PCR ran on 60 Vbeta and 13 Jbeta primers. The assay was immunoSEQ multiplex PCR, and TCRdb's table has in-frame clones only and misses some. The table lists about 38,000 clones. Sequences were obtained from PBMCs. These receptors all come from a middle-aged man in good health and CMV-seropositive.

The rearrangement links TRBV5-1 to TRBJ2-5; TRBD2 aligns across 15 bases. Gene TRBJ2-7 matches the end of the DNA better, so the J call may be wrong. Per the germline V gene, CDR1 is SGHRS and CDR2 is YFSETQ. The CDR3 runs to 19 residues. Here the CDR3 reads CASSLVMGLAGGSVYEQYF. CDR3 nucleotide sequence: TGCGCCAGCAGCTTGGTTATGGGACTAGCGGGAGGATCCGTATACGAGCAGTACTTC.

V gene TRBV6-6 combines with J gene TRBJ1-4; possibly TRBD1 for D (6 bases). CDR3 length: 15 amino acids. V shed 0 bases and J shed 7 bases, with 12 bases lying between them. The germline gives CDR1 MNHNY, CDR2 SVGAGI (reference sequence). The DNA of the CDR3 is TGTGCCAGCAGTTACTCGGCGGGGGGCCGTGAAAAACTGTTTTTT. It translates to CASSYSAGGREKLFF.

The V and J genes are TRBV4-3 and TRBJ2-7, with 8 bases fitting TRBD2. J lost 1 base, V lost 0 bases, and 8 bases had no gene match. The CDR3 is 17 residues long. Germline CDR1 is LGHNA and CDR2 is YSLEER. CDR3 DNA: TGCGCCAGCAGCCAAGAAGGCGGCGGGAGGCTATCCTACGAGCAGTACTTC. This codes for CASSQEGGGRLSYEQYF.

The genes are TRBV11-2 and TRBJ1-1; no definite D call. This CDR3 is built from 11 residues. Germline-derived CDR1 and CDR2 are SGHAT and FQNNGV. The V end was cut by 6 bases, the J end by 6 bases, with 8 bases between. CDR3 region: CASRSGSEAFF. The CDR3, as DNA: TGTGCCAGCAGGTCCGGGTCTGAAGCTTTCTTT.

The chain has TRBV5-4 and TRBJ2-7; tentatively, D is TRBD1 (6 bases). This CDR3 has 14 amino acids. The V and J ends lost 3 bases and 6 bases respectively, with 16 bases between them. Germline-derived CDR1 and CDR2 are SGHNT and YYREEE (reference sequence). The CDR3, as DNA: TGTGCCAGCAGCTCCTTGGGGACACGACTCGAGCAGTACTTC. Translating it yields CASSSLGTRLEQYF.

The chain couples TRBV10-3 to TRBJ2-1; TRBD1 agrees at 7 bases. J lost 4 bases, V lost 11 bases, and 20 bases had no gene match. From germline, CDR1 is ENHRY and CDR2 SYGVKD. The CDR3 has 17 amino acids. The CDR3 nucleotides are TGTGCCGGGCCGCCGCCACAGGGGAATAAAGTGTACAATGAGCAGTTCTTC. It codes for CAGPPPQGNKVYNEQFF.

The V gene is TRBV7-2, the J gene TRBJ1-1; D is unresolved. Germline V gene data show CDR1 as SGHTA and CDR2 as FQGNSA. V was clipped by 4 bases and J by 3 bases, with 15 bases between them. The CDR3 length is 15 residues. In nucleotides, the CDR3 is TGTGCCAGCAGCTCGTCAAGCTATTTCGACACTGAAGCTTTCTTT. This codes for CASSSSSYFDTEAFF.

This chain links TRBV7-2 with TRBJ1-1, with a tentative D call TRBD1 (6 bases). This CDR3 comprises 15 residues. Trimming took 3 bases from V and 11 from J, leaving 22 bases between them. CDR1 is SGHTA and CDR2 is FQGNSA in the germline V gene. CDR3 protein: CASSFQGPPNTPAFF. The CDR3 bases are TGTGCCAGCAGCTTTCAGGGGCCCCCCAACACCCCTGCTTTCTTT.

The V gene is TRBV6-5, the J gene TRBJ2-1; the match to TRBD1 covers 8 bases. This CDR3 spans 14 amino acids. Germline V gives CDR1 MNHEY, CDR2 SVGAGI. Trimming at V came to 5 bases and at J to 6 bases, leaving 6 bases not matched to a gene. This chain's CDR3 is CASSTIDRGNEQFF. The CDR3, as DNA: TGTGCCAGCAGTACCATAGACAGGGGCAATGAGCAGTTCTTC.

The chain carries TRBV20-1 and TRBJ2-1, with a tentative D call TRBD2 (6 bases). CDR1 and CDR2 from the germline V gene are DFQATT and SNEGSKA (reference sequence). Trimming shortened V by 6 bases and J by 7 bases, and 10 bases separated the two germline ends. This CDR3 contains 11 residues. DNA of the CDR3: TGCAGTGCCCGACTAGAGAATGAGCAGTTCTTC. Its protein product is CSARLENEQFF.

The chain links TRBV18 to TRBJ2-1; 9 nucleotides align to TRBD2. V trimming: 4 bases; J trimming: 8 bases; junction bases outside the gene matches: 9. The CDR3 loop spans 15 amino acids. Per the germline V gene, CDR1 is KGHSH and CDR2 is LQKENI. The CDR3 coding sequence is TGTGCCAGCTCACTATCAGCGGGAGGTGGCGATGAGCAGTTCTTC. Amino acids: CASSLSAGGGDEQFF. The full variable domain, its missing parts supplied by reference TRBV18 and TRBJ2-1, is NAGVMQNPRHLVRRRGQEARLRCSPMKGHSHVYWYRQLPEEGLKFMVYLQKENIIDESGMPKERFSAEFPKEGPSILRIQQVVRGDSAAYFCASSLSAGGGDEQFFGPGTRLTVL.

In regard to this clone: An end of the junction differs from the germline gene, which may be a read error. This chain's CDR3 is CASSPGLAGGGELFF. CDR3 DNA sequence: TGTGCTAGCAGCCCGGGACTAGCGGGAGGCGGGGAGCTGTTTTTT. The chain is built from TRBV7-7 and TRBJ2-2, with 15 positions matching TRBD2. This CDR3 contains 15 residues. Germline-derived CDR1 and CDR2 are SSHAT and FNYEAQ (reference sequence).

The V call is TRBV6-4, the J call TRBJ2-7; D may be TRBD2 (5 bases). The CDR3 loop spans 14 amino acids. CDR1 and CDR2 (germline): MRHNA, SNTAGT. V was clipped by 8 bases and J by 6 bases, with 20 bases between them. The CDR3 DNA reads TGTGCCAGCCCCGGGGTCGGACCTAAAGGCGAGCAGTACTTC. As protein: CASPGVGPKGEQYF.

The chain joins TRBV5-4 to TRBJ2-2, with a tentative D call TRBD2 (5 bases). The germline V gene has CDR1 SGHNT and CDR2 YYREEE (reference sequence). This CDR3 spans 14 amino acids. The ends were cut back, 1 base at V and 7 bases at J, with 11 bases in the middle. CDR3 region: CASSLRLAGGELFF. CDR3 DNA: TGTGCCAGCAGCTTGAGGCTAGCAGGCGGGGAGCTGTTTTTT. Combining the CDR3 with reference TRBV5-4 and TRBJ2-2 gives the whole variable domain ETGVTQSPTHLIKTRGQQVTLRCSSQSGHNTVSWYQQALGQGPQFIFQYYREEENGRGNFPPRFSGLQFPNYSSELNVNALELDDSALYLCASSLRLAGGELFFGEGSRLTVL.

J is TRBJ2-4 and V is TRBV21-1; TRBD2 is the table's D call, not checked against the DNA. TRBV21-1 has pseudogene status. The CDR3 runs to 17 residues. The CDR3 bases are TGTGCCAGCAGCAAACGTGGGGCGGGGGGCTACAAAAACATTCAGTACTTC. Translating it yields CASSKRGAGGYKNIQYF.

This chain links TRBV7-6 with TRBJ2-5; the match to TRBD2 covers 7 bases. Trimming cost V 10 bases and J 2 bases; bases outside gene matches: 7. The CDR3 sequence is 13 residues long. Germline V gives CDR1 SGHVS, CDR2 FNYEAQ. The CDR3 sequence is CAIASGHQETQYF. CDR3 nucleotides: TGTGCCATCGCTAGCGGACATCAAGAGACCCAGTACTTC.

The V and J genes are TRBV7-9 and TRBJ2-1; tentatively, D is TRBD2 (5 bases). Per the germline V gene, CDR1 is SEHNR and CDR2 is FQNEAQ (reference sequence). V was shortened by 3 bases and J by 0 bases, with 15 bases between the two germline ends. The CDR3 runs 17 residues. CDR3 nucleotide sequence: TGTGCCAGCAGCTTTTCCTTTGCGGGTAGCTCCTACAATGAGCAGTTCTTC. Protein: CASSFSFAGSSYNEQFF.

The gene calls are TRBV28 and TRBJ2-3; D gene uncertain. V was pared by 8 bases and J by 4 bases, with 22 bases between. This CDR3 region has 16 residues. CDR1 is MDHEN and CDR2 is SYDVKM in the germline V gene. CDR3 loop: CASVAATSTLADTQYF. The CDR3 region has the DNA TGTGCCAGCGTGGCGGCCACCTCCACGTTGGCAGATACGCAGTATTTT.